This entry lists 5 T cell receptor beta chains sequenced from one sample in a study of shared clonotypes between healthy human individuals. Libraries were prepared by immunoSEQ multiplex PCR; TCRdb keeps only in-frame clonotypes and omits some of them. The data show roughly 2.4 million clones, with more than 90% seen just once and more than 0.1% held by the top ten. Specimen: naive CD4+ T cells sorted from blood. Stated subset: CD45RA+ positively selected. Source of these receptors: a man younger than 35 in good health.

V and J are TRBV7-3 and TRBJ2-7, with 10 bases identical to TRBD2. This CDR3 contains 15 residues. V lost 1 base to trimming and J lost 0 bases; unmatched junction nucleotides: 0. The germline CDR1 and CDR2 sequences are SGHTA and FQGTGA. This chain's CDR3 is CASSLIAGGSYEQYF. The CDR3 DNA reads as TGTGCCAGCAGCTTAATAGCGGGGGGCTCCTACGAGCAGTACTTC.

The V and J genes are TRBV6-1 and TRBJ2-2, with D hard to call. V gave up 3 bases and J gave up 12 bases, with 11 bases separating them. CDR3 size: 12 residues. Germline V gene sequence: CDR1 MNHNS, CDR2 SASEGT. Here the CDR3 DNA reads TGTGCCAGCAGTGAGGGGTTACCGAAGCTGTTTTTT. Residues: CASSEGLPKLFF.

This sequence joins TRBV10-3 and TRBJ2-6, with D possibly being TRBD2 (5 bases). V was pared by 6 bases and J by 3 bases, with 6 bases between. The CDR3 is made up of 13 amino acids. Germline V gene sequence: CDR1 ENHRY, CDR2 SYGVKD. The CDR3 DNA sequence: TGTGCCATCAGCGGGGATGGGGCCAACGTCCTGACTTTC. This translates into CAISGDGANVLTF.

The chain links TRBV20-1 to TRBJ1-2; D ambiguous. The CDR3 covers 11 residues. Germline CDR1 reads DFQATT; CDR2 reads SNEGSKA (reference sequence). The ends were cut back, 5 bases at V and 7 bases at J, with 11 bases in the middle. The DNA of the CDR3 is TGCAGTGCTGGGTCGGGGTTTGGCTACACCTTC. Translating it yields CSAGSGFGYTF.

The CDR3 bases are TGTGCCAGCAGCTTAGCAGGGAGGGCGGAGACCCAGTACTTC. Protein product: CASSLAGRAETQYF. The genes are TRBV7-2 and TRBJ2-5; 7 nucleotides align to TRBD2. The CDR3 consists of 14 residues. The trim removed 0 bases at V and 5 bases at J, leaving 3 bases unmatched. Per germline, CDR1 SGHTA and CDR2 FQGNSA.